One and the same sample provided the 6 T cell receptor beta chains below, sequenced in a study of T cell clonality in common variable immunodeficiency. Generated by immunoSEQ multiplex PCR, the TCRdb table keeps only in-frame clones and is missing some. Sampling found tens of thousands of clones, none seen once. Sequencing used peripheral blood mononuclear cells. The receptors stem from a person aged 18 to 75 in good health.

This clone was recorded a few times. The read comes to an end 3 residues before the CDR3 does, leaving the germline J gene to fill in the end. The rearrangement links TRBV6-2 or TRBV6-3 to TRBJ2-1, with TRBD2 identical over 12 bases. Per the germline V gene, CDR1 is MNHEY and CDR2 is SVGEGT. The CDR3 is made up of 15 amino acids. With V trimmed by 5 bases and J by 6 bases, 5 bases remained unmatched. The DNA read from the CDR3 is TGTGCCAGCAGTAAGACTAGCGGGAGTGGCAATGAG. It translates to CASSKTSGSGNE. From start to end, the CDR3 is CASSKTSGSGNEQFF.

Only a few counts were recorded for this clone. The CDR3 goes on 3 residues after the read ends, and that part is filled in from the germline J gene. The chain combines TRBV10-2 with TRBJ1-2; no firm D call. The ends were cut back, 0 bases at V and 2 bases at J, with 7 bases in the middle. From germline, CDR1 is WSHSY and CDR2 SAAADI. The CDR3 loop spans 14 amino acids. The CDR3 DNA, read in part, is TGCGCCAGCAGTGAGTCGCCAGTAAACTATGGC. This gives the protein CASSESPVNYG. The whole CDR3 region reads CASSESPVNYGYTF.

This clone was recorded a few times. It may be a read error: a sequence one base away is much more abundant. Coverage ceases 3 residues before the CDR3 finishes, and the germline J gene fills in the end. The chain has TRBV20-1 and TRBJ2-7; D perhaps matches TRBD2 (9 bases). This CDR3 contains 15 residues. Germline CDR1 DFQATT, CDR2 SNEGSKA (reference sequence). Here the CDR3 reads CRATAGGGGGFEQYF. The sequenced CDR3 bases are TGCAGGGCCACGGCAGGGGGCGGGGGGGGGTTCGAG.

Ten or more counts support this clone. Sequencing ends 3 residues short of the CDR3 end; the germline J gene provides the rest. This chain connects TRBV20-1 to TRBJ2-7; TRBD2 matches 9 bases. CDR1 and CDR2 (germline): DFQATT, SNEGSKA (reference sequence). The CDR3 is 14 amino acids. The V gene end was trimmed by 5 bases and the J gene end by 2 bases; junction bases not matched to a gene: 7. Incomplete CDR3 DNA: TGCAGTGCTGTAGCGGGAGTGGTCACCTACGAG. This codes for CSAVAGVVTYE. The full CDR3 protein reads CSAVAGVVTYEQYF.

This clone was detected many times. The read ends 3 residues before the CDR3 terminus; that terminus is restored from the germline J gene. The chain carries TRBV5-4 and TRBJ2-1; 7 nucleotides match TRBD1. The V gene's germline CDR1 is SGHNT and CDR2 YYREEE (reference sequence). This CDR3 spans 14 amino acids. V lost 4 bases, J lost 4 bases, and 5 bases stayed unmatched. CDR3 protein: CASSTPGQYNEQFF. The sequenced CDR3 bases are TGTGCCAGCAGCACACCGGGACAGTACAATGAG.

This clone showed up many times. The read comes to an end 3 residues before the CDR3 does, leaving the germline J gene to fill in the end. This chain links TRBV5-1 with TRBJ2-5; 7 bases line up with TRBD1. The J segment lost 5 bases and the V segment lost 4 bases, leaving 11 bases of the junction unmatched. The CDR3 extends over 15 amino acids. CDR1 SGHRS and CDR2 YFSETQ come from the germline V gene. The CDR3 loop is CASSLNPTGLETQYF. The CDR3 DNA, read in part, is TGCGCCAGCAGCCTTAACCCGACAGGGCTCGAGACC. Full variable domain (missing parts from reference TRBV5-1 and TRBJ2-5): KAGVTQTPRYLIKTRGQQVTLSCSPISGHRSVSWYQQTPGQGLQFLFEYFSETQRNKGNFPGRFSGRQFSNSRSEMNVSTLELGDSALYLCASSLNPTGLETQYFGPGTRLLVL.